The 31 T cell receptor beta chains in this list originate from one sample, sequenced in a study of identical twins. TCRdb analysed the 5' RACE reads with MiXCR anew, one entry per CDR3 protein. The data hold hundreds of thousands of distinct CDR3 sequences, with about 20% observed a single time. This sample also appeared in a second study, on T cells expressing NK-cell markers.

The specimen sequenced was PBMCs. The receptor source for this set is a woman under 30 in good health.

The chain has TRBV12-3 or TRBV12-4 and TRBJ1-5; D remains unclear. The CDR3 covers 11 residues. Trimming shortened V by 8 bases and J by 9 bases, and 11 bases separated the two germline ends. The CDR3 region has the DNA TGTGCCAGCGGTCCCAACTCGCCCCAGCATTTT. Its protein is CASGPNSPQHF.

A few counts support this clonotype. The genes are TRBV6-5 and TRBJ2-1; D is perhaps TRBD1 or TRBD2 (6 bases each). With 4 bases removed from V and 7 bases from J, the gap between germline ends came to 20 bases. This CDR3 is built from 16 residues. Germline assignment: CDR1 MNHEY and CDR2 SVGAGI. CDR3 amino acids: CASSSWRGGSKNEQFF. The CDR3 nucleotides are TGTGCCAGCAGTTCCTGGAGAGGGGGGAGTAAGAATGAGCAGTTCTTC.

V is TRBV12-3 or TRBV12-4 and J is TRBJ1-1, with TRBD1 matching over 9 bases. There are 14 residues in the CDR3. Trimming cost V 5 bases and J 11 bases; bases outside gene matches: 12. CDR3 sequence: CASSPRRTGVRAFF. CDR3 bases: TGTGCCAGCAGTCCTCGGCGGACAGGGGTCAGGGCTTTCTTT.

This clonotype was recorded a few times. The CDR3 is CASSWMGGSYNEQFF. In DNA form, the CDR3 reads TGTGCCAGCAGTTGGATGGGGGGGTCCTACAATGAGCAGTTCTTC. The gene calls are TRBV28 and TRBJ2-1; 7 bases line up with TRBD2. Germline CDR1 and CDR2: MDHEN and SYDVKM. The J segment lost 1 base and the V segment lost 4 bases, leaving 4 bases of the junction unmatched. The CDR3 has 15 amino acids.

This chain joins TRBV20-1 and TRBJ2-7; maybe TRBD2 (5 bases). The CDR3 loop spans 11 amino acids. The germline V gene has CDR1 DFQATT and CDR2 SNEGSKA (reference sequence). V lost 5 bases to trimming and J lost 5 bases, with 10 bases between them. CDR3 in amino acids: CSAGGADEQYF. CDR3 in DNA: TGCAGTGCTGGCGGAGCGGACGAGCAGTACTTC.

This chain uses TRBV18 with TRBJ2-3, with D perhaps TRBD2 (6 bases). Per germline, CDR1 KGHSH and CDR2 LQKENI. CDR3 size: 14 residues. V lost 3 bases, J lost 11 bases, and 18 bases lay in between. CDR3: CASSPWASEGRQYF. DNA of the CDR3: TGTGCCAGCTCACCTTGGGCTAGCGAAGGGAGGCAGTATTTT.

This clonotype was detected a few times. This chain joins TRBV20-1 and TRBJ1-2, with D uncertain. V was cut by 4 bases and J by 6 bases, with 18 bases left in between. This CDR3 is built from 14 residues. The germline V gene has CDR1 DFQATT and CDR2 SNEGSKA (reference sequence). The CDR3 reads CSATIDGGGNGYTF. As DNA, the CDR3 is TGCAGTGCTACAATCGACGGCGGAGGGAATGGCTACACCTTC.

This clonotype turned up a few times. The rearrangement joins TRBV20-1 to TRBJ2-5, with D perhaps matching TRBD1 (6 bases). V dropped 3 bases and J dropped 3 bases, with 8 bases sitting between them. This CDR3 has 12 residues. The V gene's germline CDR1 is DFQATT and CDR2 SNEGSKA (reference sequence). The CDR3 protein is CSASGGEETQYF. The CDR3 region has the DNA TGCAGTGCTAGTGGGGGCGAAGAGACCCAGTACTTC.

V and J are TRBV29-1 and TRBJ2-3, with no clear D. The CDR3 is 13 residues long. CDR1 is SQVTM, CDR2 ANQGSEA, per germline. The V end lost 6 bases, the J end lost 4 bases, and 14 bases lay between the germline ends. As DNA, the CDR3 is TGCAGCGTACGGGTCCTCTTCTCAGATACGCAGTATTTT. Translation: CSVRVLFSDTQYF.

This clonotype was recorded a few times. This chain links TRBV6-1 with TRBJ2-3; possible D gene TRBD1, 5 bases. The CDR3 runs to 16 residues. From germline, CDR1 is MNHNS and CDR2 SASEGT. Trimming removed 3 bases from V and 0 bases from J, with 13 bases in between. The CDR3 nucleotides read TGTGCCAGCAGTGACGTGGGGAAGGGGAGCACAGATACGCAGTATTTT. Protein product: CASSDVGKGSTDTQYF.

This clonotype has a handful of counts. This chain links TRBV6-1 with TRBJ2-7, with 10 bases matching TRBD1. CDR3 length: 15 amino acids. V lost 7 bases to trimming and J lost 5 bases; unmatched junction nucleotides: 11. CDR1 MNHNS and CDR2 SASEGT come from the germline V gene. The CDR3 here is CASTLRGQGYDEQYF. CDR3 DNA: TGTGCCAGCACTCTAAGGGGACAGGGGTACGACGAGCAGTACTTC.

J is TRBJ2-5 and V is TRBV20-1; D is unresolved. Per germline, CDR1 DFQATT and CDR2 SNEGSKA (reference sequence). V lost 3 bases to trimming and J lost 5 bases, with 10 bases between them. There are 12 residues in the CDR3. The CDR3 bases are TGCAGTGCTAGTCTAGATTTGGAGACCCAGTACTTC. Its protein is CSASLDLETQYF.

The sample holds many counts of this clonotype. The chain employs TRBV9 and TRBJ2-2; no clear D. Trimming took off 2 bases at V and 4 bases at J, with 3 bases between the two ends. Per germline, CDR1 SGDLS and CDR2 YYNGEE. The CDR3 covers 12 residues. The CDR3 DNA follows: TGTGCCAGCAGCGTGGTCACCGGGGAGCTGTTTTTT. Protein sequence: CASSVVTGELFF.

This clonotype has just a few counts. The V call is TRBV10-3, the J call TRBJ2-3; 9 nucleotides agree with TRBD2. The CDR3 is 13 amino acids. The germline V gene encodes CDR1 ENHRY and CDR2 SYGVKD. Trimming took 10 bases from V and 11 from J; bases not matched to a gene: 13. The CDR3 coding sequence is TGTGCCAGCCGTTTAGCGGGGGAGTTGAAGCAGTATTTT. Protein: CASRLAGELKQYF.

This clonotype was seen more than once but under ten times. This chain links TRBV6-6 with TRBJ2-3; D may be TRBD1 (6 bases). This CDR3 spans 12 amino acids. Trimming left V 5 bases short and J 11 bases short, with 14 bases between. Per the germline V gene, CDR1 is MNHNY and CDR2 is SVGAGI (reference sequence). CDR3 protein: CASSDWTEKQYF. CDR3 DNA sequence: TGTGCCAGCAGTGACTGGACAGAAAAGCAGTATTTT.

CDR3 protein: CASTGLGTANTGELFF. DNA for the CDR3: TGTGCCAGCACCGGTCTCGGGACAGCGAACACCGGGGAGCTGTTTTTT. The gene calls are TRBV6-1 and TRBJ2-2, with 7 positions matching TRBD1. Germline loops: CDR1 MNHNS, CDR2 SASEGT. The CDR3 covers 16 residues. Germline trimming cut 7 bases from V and 0 bases from J; bases unmatched to any gene: 8.

This clonotype was detected ten times or more. V usage is TRBV24-1 and J usage is TRBJ2-1; no firm D call. The CDR3 spans 12 residues. V gave up 3 bases and J gave up 6 bases, with 5 bases separating them. Germline lookup yields CDR1 KGHDR and CDR2 SFDVKD. CDR3 in amino acids: CATSDHANEQFF. The CDR3 region has the DNA TGTGCCACCAGTGATCACGCCAATGAGCAGTTCTTC.

V and J are TRBV10-3 and TRBJ2-7; 8 bases fit TRBD2. Germline V gene sequence: CDR1 ENHRY, CDR2 SYGVKD. J was trimmed by 1 base and V by 10 bases; bases with no gene match: 9. This CDR3 has 14 amino acids. CDR3 in amino acids: CATDPGTRSYEQYF. CDR3 DNA: TGTGCCACCGACCCCGGGACTAGATCCTACGAGCAGTACTTC.

This chain links TRBV12-3 or TRBV12-4 with TRBJ2-1; 13 bases fit TRBD2. The CDR3 runs to 15 residues. The J segment lost 6 bases and the V segment lost 6 bases, leaving 5 bases of the junction unmatched. This chain's CDR3 is CASRLAGGPANEQFF. CDR3 bases: TGTGCCAGCAGACTAGCGGGAGGGCCTGCCAATGAGCAGTTCTTC.

In its sample, this clonotype was seen many times. V and J are TRBV6-5 and TRBJ1-5; D is undetermined. V lost 2 bases and J 1 base, leaving 3 bases between the germline ends. CDR1 MNHEY and CDR2 SVGAGI come from the germline V gene. The CDR3 is 13 amino acids. The CDR3 DNA sequence: TGTGCCAGCAGTTACGGGAGCAATCAGCCCCAGCATTTT. Protein sequence: CASSYGSNQPQHF.

The V and J genes are TRBV7-2 and TRBJ2-7, with 8 positions matching TRBD2. Germline V CDR1 and CDR2: SGHTA, FQGNSA. The CDR3 length is 14 residues. V dropped 2 bases and J dropped 2; count of bases not matched to a gene: 2. Here the CDR3 DNA reads TGTGCCAGCAGCTTACAGCGGGAGACCTACGAGCAGTACTTC. Protein product: CASSLQRETYEQYF.

This chain joins TRBV12-3 or TRBV12-4 and TRBJ2-3; TRBD2 agrees at 10 bases. This CDR3 is 14 amino acids long. The junction had 7 bases not matched to a gene; V was cut back by 4 bases and J by 9 bases. The CDR3 sequence: CASSSAASGGTQYF. CDR3 DNA: TGTGCCAGCAGTTCCGCGGCTAGCGGGGGAACGCAGTATTTT.

This clonotype was counted ten times or more. This rearrangement joins TRBV20-1 to TRBJ1-1, with 7 bases lining up with TRBD1. CDR3 length equals 13 residues. Losses at the gene ends were 3 bases for V and 9 bases for J; bases not matched to a gene: 10. Germline V gene lookup returns CDR1 DFQATT and CDR2 SNEGSKA (reference sequence). Written as DNA, the CDR3 is TGCAGTGCTAGGGGGACAGCCTACTACCAAGCTTTCTTT. Protein sequence: CSARGTAYYQAFF.

This clonotype appeared many times. The J gene is TRBJ2-1, the V gene TRBV6-5; 13 positions agree with TRBD2. V gave up 2 bases and J gave up 4 bases; unmatched junction bases: 5. Germline V gives CDR1 MNHEY, CDR2 SVGAGI. The CDR3 contains 17 residues. The CDR3 sequence: CASSYPLAGGKYNEQFF. The CDR3 bases are TGTGCCAGCAGTTACCCACTAGCGGGGGGGAAGTACAATGAGCAGTTCTTC.

This clonotype was counted once. This chain links TRBV6-5 with TRBJ2-6; 10 bases match TRBD2. The germline CDR1 and CDR2 sequences are MNHEY and SVGAGI. The CDR3 spans 20 residues. Losses at the gene ends were 6 bases for V and 0 bases for J; bases not matched to a gene: 14. The CDR3: CASSPVASGRPNSGANVLTF. CDR3 in DNA: TGTGCCAGCAGCCCCGTCGCTAGCGGGAGACCCAACTCTGGGGCCAACGTCCTGACTTTC.

This clonotype occurred a few times. This chain connects TRBV9 to TRBJ2-2; a possible D gene is TRBD1 (7 bases). The germline V and J ends were trimmed by 3 bases and 3 bases, with 21 bases remaining between them. The germline CDR1 and CDR2 sequences are SGDLS and YYNGEE. CDR3 length equals 18 residues. The DNA of the CDR3 is TGTGCCAGCAGCGAGAGGGGGGTAAGGGGACAGCACACCGGGGAGCTGTTTTTT. This translates into CASSERGVRGQHTGELFF.

The chain joins TRBV20-1 to TRBJ1-2; 10 positions match TRBD1. Trimming took 5 bases from V and 7 from J; bases not matched to a gene: 7. Germline assignment: CDR1 DFQATT and CDR2 SNEGSKA (reference sequence). CDR3 length: 13 amino acids. The CDR3 nucleotides read TGCAGTGCTGCGGACAGGGGGTTTAGTGGCTACACCTTC. It encodes CSAADRGFSGYTF.

V gene TRBV12-3 or TRBV12-4 combines with J gene TRBJ2-7; maybe TRBD1 (5 bases). V gave up 5 bases and J gave up 0 bases, with 11 bases separating them. This CDR3 has 14 amino acids. The CDR3 here is CASSVDTYSYEQYF. The DNA of the CDR3 is TGTGCCAGCAGTGTGGACACCTACTCCTACGAGCAGTACTTC.

This clonotype was picked up many times. This sequence joins TRBV7-2 and TRBJ2-3, with a weak D call TRBD1 (5 bases). The CDR3 has 16 amino acids. V was shortened by 6 bases and J by 5 bases, with 21 bases between the two germline ends. Germline V gives CDR1 SGHTA, CDR2 FQGNSA. The CDR3 spells CASSQQVLDIGDTQYF. CDR3 nucleotide sequence: TGTGCCAGCAGTCAACAGGTACTCGACATCGGAGATACGCAGTATTTT.

The V and J genes are TRBV20-1 and TRBJ2-4, with no clear D. This CDR3 comprises 15 residues. The ends were cut back, 1 base at V and 0 bases at J, with 10 bases in the middle. Per germline, CDR1 DFQATT and CDR2 SNEGSKA (reference sequence). Here the CDR3 reads CSARGLFVAKNIQYF. DNA of the CDR3: TGCAGTGCTAGAGGGCTTTTTGTAGCCAAAAACATTCAGTACTTC.

The CDR3 sequence: CSVEDHRAGEKLFF. CDR3 bases: TGCAGCGTTGAAGATCACAGGGCGGGCGAAAAACTGTTTTTT. The V and J genes are TRBV29-1 and TRBJ1-4, with D possibly TRBD1 on 6 matching bases. Per the germline V gene, CDR1 is SQVTM and CDR2 is ANQGSEA. V lost 0 bases to trimming and J lost 8 bases, with 13 bases between them. The CDR3 runs 14 residues.